This TCR beta chain comes out of a study of blood T cell repertoires in COVID-19. Looking at the study overall: T cells, B-cell-depleted T cells, or PBMCs supplied cDNA or gDNA.

Enrolment of Seattle patients took place during active infection, and they were followed longitudinally. Source study methods: By means of reference gene primer amplification, nucleated cell counts were estimated. Profiled with immunoSEQ multiplex PCR; TCRdb holds only in-frame clones, not every one. V and J calls and clone size are given by that table; D and trimming were obtained from the DNA. The sample contains roughly 300,000 clones, 90% to 95% of which appear only once. CDR1 and CDR2 (germline): SNHLY, FYNNEI. J was trimmed by 10 bases and V by 6 bases; bases with no gene match: 11. The CDR3 has 15 residues.

Sequencing used peripheral blood. This receptor was taken from a woman aged 25 to 39 with COVID-19, enrolled during active disease. The chain has TRBV2 and TRBJ1-6; 8 bases are a match to TRBD1. The CDR3 loop is CASRGRTGQESPLHF. For the CDR3, the DNA is TGTGCCAGCAGGGGCAGGACAGGGCAAGAATCACCCCTCCACTTT.